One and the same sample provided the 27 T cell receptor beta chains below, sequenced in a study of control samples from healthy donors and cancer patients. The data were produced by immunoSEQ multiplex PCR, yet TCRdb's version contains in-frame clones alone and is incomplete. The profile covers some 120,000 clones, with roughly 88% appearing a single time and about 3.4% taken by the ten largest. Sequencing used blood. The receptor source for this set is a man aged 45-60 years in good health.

The CDR3 DNA reads TGTGCCAGCAGTGAATTAGGACTGTTTAACACCGGGGAGCTGTTTTTT. It encodes CASSELGLFNTGELFF. The J gene is TRBJ2-2, the V gene TRBV6-1; a possible D gene is TRBD2 (5 bases). Germline-derived CDR1 and CDR2 are MNHNS and SASEGT. The CDR3 consists of 16 residues. V lost 2 bases and J 2 bases, leaving 12 bases between the germline ends.

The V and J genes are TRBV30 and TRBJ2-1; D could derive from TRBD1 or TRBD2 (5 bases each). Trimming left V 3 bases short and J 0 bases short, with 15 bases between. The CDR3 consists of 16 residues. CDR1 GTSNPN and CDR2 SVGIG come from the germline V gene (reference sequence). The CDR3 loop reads CAWSSLPGTSYNEQFF. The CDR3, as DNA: TGTGCCTGGAGCTCTCTTCCGGGGACCTCCTACAATGAGCAGTTCTTC.

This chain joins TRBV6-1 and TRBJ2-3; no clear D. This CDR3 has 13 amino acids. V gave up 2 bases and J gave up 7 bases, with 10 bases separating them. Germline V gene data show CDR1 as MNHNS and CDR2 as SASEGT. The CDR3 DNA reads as TGTGCCAGCAGTGAATACGGTGGAAATACGCAGTATTTT. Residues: CASSEYGGNTQYF.

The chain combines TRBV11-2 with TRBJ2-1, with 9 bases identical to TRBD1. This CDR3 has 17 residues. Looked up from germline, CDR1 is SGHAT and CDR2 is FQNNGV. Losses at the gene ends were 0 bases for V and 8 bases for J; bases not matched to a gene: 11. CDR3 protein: CASSLDQSQQGAYEQFF. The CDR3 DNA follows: TGTGCCAGCAGCTTAGATCAGTCACAACAGGGGGCGTATGAGCAGTTCTTC.

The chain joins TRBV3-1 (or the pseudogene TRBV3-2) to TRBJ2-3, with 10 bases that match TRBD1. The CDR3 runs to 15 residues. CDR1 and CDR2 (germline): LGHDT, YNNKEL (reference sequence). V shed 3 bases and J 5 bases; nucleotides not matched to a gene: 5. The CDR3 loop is CASSQGQGSRDTQYF. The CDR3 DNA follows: TGTGCCAGCAGCCAGGGACAGGGGAGTAGAGATACGCAGTATTTT.

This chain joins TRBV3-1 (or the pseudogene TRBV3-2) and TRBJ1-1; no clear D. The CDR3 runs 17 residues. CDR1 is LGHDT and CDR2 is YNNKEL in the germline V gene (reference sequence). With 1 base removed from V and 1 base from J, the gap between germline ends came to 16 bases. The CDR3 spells CASSQARDGRRNTEAFF. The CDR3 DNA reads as TGTGCCAGCAGCCAAGCTCGTGACGGACGGAGGAACACTGAAGCTTTCTTT.

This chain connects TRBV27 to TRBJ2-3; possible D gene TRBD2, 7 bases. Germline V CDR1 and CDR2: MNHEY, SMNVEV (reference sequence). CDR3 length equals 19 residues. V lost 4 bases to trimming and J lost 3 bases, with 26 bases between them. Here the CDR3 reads CASSSLGLRGGGMTDTQYF. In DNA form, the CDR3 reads TGTGCCAGCAGTTCCTTAGGATTGAGGGGAGGGGGGATGACAGATACGCAGTATTTT.

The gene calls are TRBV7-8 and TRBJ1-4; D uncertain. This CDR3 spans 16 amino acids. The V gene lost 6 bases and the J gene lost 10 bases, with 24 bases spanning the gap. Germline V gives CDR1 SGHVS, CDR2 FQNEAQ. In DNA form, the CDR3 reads TGTGCCAGCAGTCAACCATCGGACCGAACAATAGGAAAACTGTTTTTT. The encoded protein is CASSQPSDRTIGKLFF.

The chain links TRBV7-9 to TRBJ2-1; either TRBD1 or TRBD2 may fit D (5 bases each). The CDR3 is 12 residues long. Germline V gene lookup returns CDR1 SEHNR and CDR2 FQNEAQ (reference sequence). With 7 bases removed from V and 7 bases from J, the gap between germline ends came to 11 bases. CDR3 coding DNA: TGTGCCAGCACCCGAGGGGAGAATGAGCAGTTCTTC. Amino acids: CASTRGENEQFF.

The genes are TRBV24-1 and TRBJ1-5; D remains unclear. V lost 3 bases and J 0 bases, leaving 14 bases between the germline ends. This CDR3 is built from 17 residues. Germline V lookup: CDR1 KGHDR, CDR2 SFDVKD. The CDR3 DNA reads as TGTGCCACCAGTGATCCCTACAGTCAGCATAGCAATCAGCCCCAGCATTTT. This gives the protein CATSDPYSQHSNQPQHF.

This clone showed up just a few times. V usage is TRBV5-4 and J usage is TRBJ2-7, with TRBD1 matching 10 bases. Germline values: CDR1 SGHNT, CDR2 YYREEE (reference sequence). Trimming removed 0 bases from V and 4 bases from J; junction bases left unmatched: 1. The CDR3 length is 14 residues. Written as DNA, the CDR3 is TGTGCCAGCAGCTTGGGACAGGGGGCTTACGAGCAGTACTTC. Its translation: CASSLGQGAYEQYF.

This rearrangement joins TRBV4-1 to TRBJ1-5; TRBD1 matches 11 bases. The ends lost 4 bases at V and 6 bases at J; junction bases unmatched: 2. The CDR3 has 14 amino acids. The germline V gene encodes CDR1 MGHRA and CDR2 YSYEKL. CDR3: CASSRGTGGQPQHF. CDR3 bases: TGCGCCAGCAGCCGTGGGACAGGGGGTCAGCCCCAGCATTTT.

The CDR3, as DNA: TGTGCCAGTAGTAGTCGACTAGCGGGGGTCTACGAGCAGTACTTC. It yields the protein CASSSRLAGVYEQYF. The chain has TRBV19 and TRBJ2-7; 12 bases fit TRBD2. CDR3 length: 15 amino acids. The germline gives CDR1 LNHDA, CDR2 SQIVND (reference sequence). V shed 4 bases, J shed 3 bases, and the junction held 4 bases outside the gene matches.

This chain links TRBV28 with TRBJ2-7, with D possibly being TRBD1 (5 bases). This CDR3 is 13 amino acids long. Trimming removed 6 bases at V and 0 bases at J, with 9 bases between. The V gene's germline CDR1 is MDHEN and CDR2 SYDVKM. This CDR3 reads CASSTDSSYEQYF. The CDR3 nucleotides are TGTGCCAGCAGCACTGACAGCTCCTACGAGCAGTACTTC.

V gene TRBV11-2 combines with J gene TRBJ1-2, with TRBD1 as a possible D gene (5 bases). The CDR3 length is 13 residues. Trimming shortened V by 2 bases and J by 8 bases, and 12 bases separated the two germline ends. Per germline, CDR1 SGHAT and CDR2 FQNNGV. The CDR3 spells CASSLNQGLGYTF. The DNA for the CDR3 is TGTGCCAGCAGCTTAAATCAGGGTTTGGGCTACACCTTC.

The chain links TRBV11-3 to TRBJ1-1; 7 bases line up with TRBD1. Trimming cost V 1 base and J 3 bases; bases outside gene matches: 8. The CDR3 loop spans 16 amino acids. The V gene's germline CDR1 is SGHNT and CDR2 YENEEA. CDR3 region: CASSLGRQGGDTEAFF. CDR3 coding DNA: TGTGCCAGCAGCTTAGGCCGACAGGGAGGGGACACTGAAGCTTTCTTT.

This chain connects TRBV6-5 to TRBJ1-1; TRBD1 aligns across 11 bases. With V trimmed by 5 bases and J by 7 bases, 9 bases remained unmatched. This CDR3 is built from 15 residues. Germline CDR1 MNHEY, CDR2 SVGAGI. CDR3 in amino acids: CASSRYGQGAFEAFF. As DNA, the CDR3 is TGTGCCAGCAGTAGATATGGACAGGGGGCTTTTGAAGCTTTCTTT.

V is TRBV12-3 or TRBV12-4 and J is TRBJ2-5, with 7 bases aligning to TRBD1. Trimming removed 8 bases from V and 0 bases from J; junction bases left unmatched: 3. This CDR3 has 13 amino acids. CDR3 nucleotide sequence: TGTGCCAGCCGGGGACAGAACCAAGAGACCCAGTACTTC. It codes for CASRGQNQETQYF.

The CDR3 loop reads CASTPGRGFTGELFF. CDR3 in DNA: TGTGCCAGCACCCCCGGAAGGGGTTTCACCGGGGAGCTGTTTTTT. The V gene is TRBV11-3, the J gene TRBJ2-2; TRBD1 might be the D (5 bases). Germline V lookup: CDR1 SGHNT, CDR2 YENEEA. CDR3 size: 15 residues. V dropped 7 bases and J dropped 4 bases, with 16 bases sitting between them.

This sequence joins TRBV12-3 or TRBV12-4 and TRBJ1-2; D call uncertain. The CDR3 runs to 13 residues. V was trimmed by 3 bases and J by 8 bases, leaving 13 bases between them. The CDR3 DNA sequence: TGTGCCAGCAGTTTCTTTAGGGCGGAGGGCTACACCTTC. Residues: CASSFFRAEGYTF.

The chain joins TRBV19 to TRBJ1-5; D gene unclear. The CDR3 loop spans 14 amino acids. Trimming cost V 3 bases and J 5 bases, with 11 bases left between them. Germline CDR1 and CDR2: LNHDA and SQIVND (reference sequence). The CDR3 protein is CASSMYGRDQPQHF. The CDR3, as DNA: TGTGCCAGTAGTATGTACGGGAGAGATCAGCCCCAGCATTTT.

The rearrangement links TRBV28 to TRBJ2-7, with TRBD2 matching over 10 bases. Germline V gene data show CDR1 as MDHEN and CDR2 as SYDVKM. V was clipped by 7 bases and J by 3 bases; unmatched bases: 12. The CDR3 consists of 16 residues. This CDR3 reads CASIATSGARDYEQYF. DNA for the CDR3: TGTGCCAGCATCGCCACTAGCGGGGCTAGAGACTACGAGCAGTACTTC.

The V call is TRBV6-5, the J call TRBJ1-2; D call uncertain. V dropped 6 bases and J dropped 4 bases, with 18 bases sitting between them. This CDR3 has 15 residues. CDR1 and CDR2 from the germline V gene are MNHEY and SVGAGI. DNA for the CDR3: TGTGCCAGCAGAAGAAATGGGGAGGCTATCTATGGCTACACCTTC. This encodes CASRRNGEAIYGYTF.

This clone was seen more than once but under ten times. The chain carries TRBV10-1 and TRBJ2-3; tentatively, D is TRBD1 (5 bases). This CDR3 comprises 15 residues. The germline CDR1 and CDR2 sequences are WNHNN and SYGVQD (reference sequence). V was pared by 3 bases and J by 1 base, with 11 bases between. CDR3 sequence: CASSDGGAGTDTQYF. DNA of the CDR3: TGCGCCAGCAGTGATGGTGGGGCTGGCACAGATACGCAGTATTTT.

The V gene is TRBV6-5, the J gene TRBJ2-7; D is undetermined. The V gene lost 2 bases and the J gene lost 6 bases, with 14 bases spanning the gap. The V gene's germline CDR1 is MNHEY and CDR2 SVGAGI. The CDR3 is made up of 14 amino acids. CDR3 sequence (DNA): TGTGCCAGCAGTTACATTGACGGAGCTTTCGAGCAGTACTTC. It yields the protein CASSYIDGAFEQYF.

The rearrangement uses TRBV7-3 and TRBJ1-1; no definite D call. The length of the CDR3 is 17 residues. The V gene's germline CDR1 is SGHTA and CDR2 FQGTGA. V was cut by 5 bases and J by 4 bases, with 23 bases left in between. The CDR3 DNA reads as TGTGCCAGCAGCCCCAGCCCTACATTAACTACATTCACTGAAGCTTTCTTT. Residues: CASSPSPTLTTFTEAFF.

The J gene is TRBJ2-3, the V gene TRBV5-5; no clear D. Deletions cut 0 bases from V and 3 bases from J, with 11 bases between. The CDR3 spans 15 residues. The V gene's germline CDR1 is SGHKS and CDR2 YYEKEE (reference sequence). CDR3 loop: CASSLGAVKTDTQYF. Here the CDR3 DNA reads TGTGCCAGCAGCTTGGGAGCAGTCAAAACAGATACGCAGTATTTT. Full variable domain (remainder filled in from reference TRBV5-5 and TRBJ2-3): DAGVTQSPTHLIKTRGQQVTLRCSPISGHKSVSWYQQVLGQGPQFIFQYYEKEERGRGNFPDRFSARQFPNYSSELNVNALLLGDSALYLCASSLGAVKTDTQYFGPGTRLTVL.